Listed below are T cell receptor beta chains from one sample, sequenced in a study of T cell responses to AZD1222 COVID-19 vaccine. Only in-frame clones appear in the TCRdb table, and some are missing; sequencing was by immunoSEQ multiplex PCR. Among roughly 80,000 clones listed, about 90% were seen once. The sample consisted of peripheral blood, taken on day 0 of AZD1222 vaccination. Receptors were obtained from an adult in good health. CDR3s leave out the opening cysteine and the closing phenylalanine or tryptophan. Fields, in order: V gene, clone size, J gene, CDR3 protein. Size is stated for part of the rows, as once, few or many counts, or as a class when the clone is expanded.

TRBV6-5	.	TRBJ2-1	ASSSLREYNEQF
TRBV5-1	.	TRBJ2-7	ASSLGRDSIYEQY
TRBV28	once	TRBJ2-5	ASSPLGQFKETQY
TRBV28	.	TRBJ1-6	ASSPINSPLH
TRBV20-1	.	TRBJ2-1	SARLNEQF
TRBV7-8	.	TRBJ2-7	ASSRGLAGDEQY
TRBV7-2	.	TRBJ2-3	ARDRDATDTQY
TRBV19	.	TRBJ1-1	ASSLNRGGNTEAF
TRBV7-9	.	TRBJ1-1	ASSLAAREPEAF
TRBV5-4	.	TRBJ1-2	ASSLDSLYGYT
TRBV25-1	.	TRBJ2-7	ASSDIGYEQY
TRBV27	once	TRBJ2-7	ASSLGVTYEQY
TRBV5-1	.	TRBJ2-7	ASSLGRGSEQY
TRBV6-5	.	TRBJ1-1	ASDGGAPVLEAF
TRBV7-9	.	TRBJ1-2	ASSPDTPYPDYGYT
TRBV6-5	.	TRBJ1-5	ATRGGVGKPQH
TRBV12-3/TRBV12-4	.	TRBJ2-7	ASRFHQGEQY
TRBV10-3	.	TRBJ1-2	AIKGVGRNYGYT
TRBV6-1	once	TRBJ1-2	ASSELGGLSFAYGYT
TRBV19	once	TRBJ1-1	ASSPMNTEAF
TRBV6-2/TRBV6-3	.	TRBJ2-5	ASSYFSGLGETQY
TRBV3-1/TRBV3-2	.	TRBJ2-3	ASSQAILTSDTQY
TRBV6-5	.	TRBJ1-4	ASSWTGGSTNEKLF
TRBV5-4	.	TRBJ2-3	RWSGRTDTQY
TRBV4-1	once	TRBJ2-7	ASSQDGGPGYEQY
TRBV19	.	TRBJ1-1	ASSMGTNTEAF
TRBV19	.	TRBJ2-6	ASSGRTGLSVLT
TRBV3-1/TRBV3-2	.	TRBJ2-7	ASKPRTGALYEQY
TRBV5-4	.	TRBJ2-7	ASSLGGGSGVYEQY
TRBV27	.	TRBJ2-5	ASSLGTGYQETQY
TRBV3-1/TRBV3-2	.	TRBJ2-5	ASSPNRQGAETQY
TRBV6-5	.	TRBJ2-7	ASSISGTGSYEQY
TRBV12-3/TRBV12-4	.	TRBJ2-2	ASSLRAGGELF
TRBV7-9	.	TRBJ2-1	ASSLVAAYNEQF
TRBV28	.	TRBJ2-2	ASNGLSNTGELF
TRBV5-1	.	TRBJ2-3	ASSRGLAGGPGTDTQY
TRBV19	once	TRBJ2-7	ASSMGGTVAYEQY
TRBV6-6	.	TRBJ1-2	ASSYTVGLGSNGYT
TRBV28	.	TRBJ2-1	ASSYPSSGSPQINSYNEQF
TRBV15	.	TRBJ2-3	ATSRVTDTQY
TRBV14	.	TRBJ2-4	ASSPRLKENIQY
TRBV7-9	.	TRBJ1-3	ASSLRTAGNTIY
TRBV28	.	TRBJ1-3	ASSLLSGLGNTIY
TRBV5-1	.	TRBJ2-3	ASSGALQGPTDTQY
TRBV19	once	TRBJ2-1	ASLSGDNEQF